This record concerns one T cell receptor beta chain sequence. Its target is unknown. The CDR3 is 15 residues long. After removal of 6 bases from V and 1 base from J, the junction contained 4 bases not matched to a gene. The germline V gene encodes CDR1 MNHEY and CDR2 SMNVEV (reference sequence). This sample is part of a study of cytomegalovirus exposure and HLA in healthy donors. Study-wide points: TCR beta chains numbering approximately 150 were designated cytomegalovirus-associated. Serostatus for CMV was the only available immune exposure information. V- and J-gene trimming of TCR beta was linked (in a later analysis) to a missense DCLRE1C variant.

The PCR had 60 Vbeta and 13 Jbeta primers. TCRdb keeps only in-frame clones here, not all; method: immunoSEQ multiplex PCR. The sample has roughly 86,000 clones, over 70% seen once. The clonotype originates from a man aged 50 to 59 in good health and CMV-seropositive. The sample consisted of PBMCs. The V call is TRBV27, the J call TRBJ1-5; 9 nucleotides match TRBD1. The DNA of the CDR3 is TGTGCCAGCAGAGCCGGGACAGGGAGCAATCAGCCCCAGCATTTT. It is translated as CASRAGTGSNQPQHF.